Listed below are T cell receptor beta chains from one sample, sequenced in a study of blood T cell repertoires in COVID-19. Some clones are missing from TCRdb's copy, which holds only in-frame ones; the method was immunoSEQ multiplex PCR. This table holds approximately 210,000 clones, 70% to 85% found once. Sequenced input: PBMCs or T cells enriched from blood (not recorded which). All receptors come from a woman aged 60-75 years who had recovered from COVID-19. The CDR3 runs from the conserved cysteine through the conserved F or W. D genes are given only for firm matches. Clone size is stated in some rows and not others, as once, few, many or a class when expanded.

j_gene,v_gene,abundance,d_gene,CDR3nt,CDR3aa
TRBJ2-1,TRBV14,NA,NA,TGTGCCAGCAGCCAAGATGGGGAGGTGGCTGAGCAGTTCTTC,CASSQDGEVAEQFF
TRBJ2-7,TRBV10-3,NA,TRBD2,TGTGCCATCAGGGAGCGGGAGGGGTCCTACGAGCAGTACTTC,CAIREREGSYEQYF
TRBJ1-1,TRBV25-1,few,NA,TGTGCCAGCACCAAATTGGAGACAGTGAACACTGAAGCTTTCTTT,CASTKLETVNTEAFF
TRBJ1-2,TRBV19,NA,TRBD1,TGTGCCAGTACCCCGGGACAGGAGGTCTCTTACACCTTC,CASTPGQEVSYTF
TRBJ2-2,TRBV5-6,NA,NA,TGTGCCAGCAGCTTTTACGGATTGGGGCTCGACACCGGGGAGCTGTTTTTT,CASSFYGLGLDTGELFF
TRBJ1-1,TRBV10-3,NA,NA,TGTGCCATCAGTGACTTGGGGGCGAACACTGAAGCTTTCTTT,CAISDLGANTEAFF
TRBJ1-2,TRBV2,NA,NA,TGTGCCAGCAGTGAAGGGAGAAGTGGCTACACCTTC,CASSEGRSGYTF
TRBJ1-2,TRBV5-1,once,TRBD1,TGCGCCAGCAGCGAGAGGCAGGGGGAGGGCTACACCTTC,CASSERQGEGYTF
TRBJ2-7,TRBV27,NA,NA,TGTGCCAGCAGTTTATTGGACAGACGTACGAAGCAGTACTTC,CASSLLDRRTKQYF
TRBJ1-4,TRBV5-1,NA,NA,TGCGCCAGCAGCTTAGACCGGGACAACCCTTTGGAGGAAAAACTGTTTTTT,CASSLDRDNPLEEKLFF
TRBJ1-2,TRBV5-6,NA,NA,TGTGCCAGCAGCTTTCTCGGTAACTATGGCTACACCTTC,CASSFLGNYGYTF
TRBJ2-7,TRBV27,NA,NA,TGTGCCAGCAGTTTTTCGGGGGCCTACGAGCAGTACTTC,CASSFSGAYEQYF
TRBJ1-2,TRBV7-9,NA,NA,TGTGCCAGCAGCCATCAAGACGGGAACTATGGCTACACCTTC,CASSHQDGNYGYTF
TRBJ1-4,TRBV6-1,NA,NA,TGTGCCAGCAGTGATTCGGCAGGGGTTAATGAAAAACTGTTTTTT,CASSDSAGVNEKLFF
TRBJ2-1,TRBV13,NA,TRBD2,TGTGCCAGCAGCGACTCGGGACTAGCGCGATACAATGAGCAGTTCTTC,CASSDSGLARYNEQFF
TRBJ2-7,TRBV7-2,NA,TRBD2,TGTGCCAGCAGCTTAGCGCTGGACAGGACTAGCGGGGGGGAGTACTTC,CASSLALDRTSGGEYF
TRBJ2-1,TRBV3-1/TRBV3-2,NA,NA,TGTGCCAGCAGCCAAGATTCGGGGAGCCGACCCTACAATGAGCAGTTCTTC,CASSQDSGSRPYNEQFF
TRBJ1-2,TRBV4-1,NA,TRBD1,TGCGCCAGCAGCCTTACCCCAACAGGGGGCGTGGAGGGCTACACCTTC,CASSLTPTGGVEGYTF
TRBJ2-1,TRBV12-3/TRBV12-4,NA,TRBD1,TGTGCCAGCGGGACAGGGCTTTACAATGAGCAGTTCTTC,CASGTGLYNEQFF
TRBJ2-4,TRBV24-1,once,NA,TGTGCCACCAGTGATGGGCCGAGAAACATTCAGTACTTC,CATSDGPRNIQYF
TRBJ2-1,TRBV5-1,NA,TRBD2,TGCGCCAGCAGTCCCGTAGCGGGCCAAGGCAATGAGCAGTTCTTC,CASSPVAGQGNEQFF
TRBJ2-3,TRBV4-1,once,TRBD2,TGCGCCAGCAGCCAAGAAATGCGGGAGGTGGATACGCAGTATTTT,CASSQEMREVDTQYF
TRBJ2-2,TRBV19,once,TRBD1,TGTGCCAGTAGTAGGGGGGACAGGGACACCGGGGAGCTGTTTTTT,CASSRGDRDTGELFF
TRBJ1-2,TRBV19,NA,NA,TGTGCCAGTAGTATGGGAGAGGGTTATGGCTACACCTTC,CASSMGEGYGYTF
TRBJ1-1,TRBV7-8,NA,TRBD1,TGTGCCAGCAGCCATCGGGACAGCTCGAACACTGAAGCTTTCTTT,CASSHRDSSNTEAFF
TRBJ2-3,TRBV18,NA,NA,TGTGCCAGCTCACCGCAGGGGACCACAGATACGCAGTATTTT,CASSPQGTTDTQYF
TRBJ2-7,TRBV18,NA,NA,TGTGCCAGCTCACCGTCCTTGGCCACCTACGAGCAGTACTTC,CASSPSLATYEQYF
TRBJ1-5,TRBV29-1,NA,NA,TGCAGCGTTGAAATGGGGGCTGATCAGCCCCAGCATTTT,CSVEMGADQPQHF
TRBJ2-5,TRBV10-3,NA,TRBD2,TGTGCCATCAGTCGAGGCGGGAGCGCCAAAGAGACCCAGTACTTC,CAISRGGSAKETQYF
TRBJ1-2,TRBV3-1/TRBV3-2,few,NA,TGTGCCAGCAGCCAAACTCAGGGCTACTATGGCTACACCTTC,CASSQTQGYYGYTF
TRBJ1-5,TRBV15,NA,NA,TGTGCCACCAGCAGAGACCCCCCATGGCCCCAGCATTTT,CATSRDPPWPQHF
TRBJ2-3,TRBV29-1,few,NA,TGCAGCGTTGAATTCAGGGAAGGACCAGATACGCAGTATTTT,CSVEFREGPDTQYF
TRBJ1-2,TRBV3-1/TRBV3-2,NA,TRBD1,TGTGCCAGCAGCCAAGGTTCTAGGACAGGGGACCATGGCTACACCTTC,CASSQGSRTGDHGYTF
TRBJ1-6,TRBV7-3,NA,NA,TGTGCCAGCAGCTTACAGGGCTATAATTCACCCCTCCACTTT,CASSLQGYNSPLHF
TRBJ1-5,TRBV2,NA,TRBD1,TGTGCCAGCAGTGTAATACAGGGGGCTGAGCAGCCCCAGCATTTT,CASSVIQGAEQPQHF
TRBJ1-1,TRBV18,once,NA,TGTGCCAGCTCACAAACCGGGTCGAACACTGAAGCTTTCTTT,CASSQTGSNTEAFF
TRBJ1-2,TRBV7-9,NA,TRBD1,TGTGCCAGCAGCTCCTCGACAGGGGGAGTATCCTGGTACGGCTACACCTTC,CASSSSTGGVSWYGYTF
TRBJ2-5,TRBV9,NA,TRBD2,TGTGCCAGCAGCGTAGTGGCGGGGGTATGGGAGACCCAGTACTTC,CASSVVAGVWETQYF
TRBJ1-1,TRBV5-1,NA,NA,TGCGCCAGCAGCTTGGGGCCTGTGAACACTGAAGCTTTCTTT,CASSLGPVNTEAFF
TRBJ2-5,TRBV5-1,NA,TRBD1,TGCGCCAGCAAGGCCGGGACAGAAGAGACCCAGTACTTC,CASKAGTEETQYF
TRBJ1-1,TRBV11-3,NA,NA,TGTGCCAGCAGCTTTAGAAAGGGGTTGGACACTGAAGCTTTCTTT,CASSFRKGLDTEAFF
TRBJ2-7,TRBV10-1,NA,TRBD1,TGCGCCAGCAGTGCCGGGACAGGGGGTCCCTACGAGCAGTACTTC,CASSAGTGGPYEQYF
TRBJ2-5,TRBV27,once,TRBD1,TGTGCCAGCAGTGGCCAGGGGGCTGCGGAGACCCAGTACTTC,CASSGQGAAETQYF
TRBJ1-6,TRBV15,NA,TRBD1,TGTGCCACCAGCAGAGATCAGACAGGGGTGGGCTCACCCCTCCACTTT,CATSRDQTGVGSPLHF
TRBJ1-3,TRBV29-1,NA,TRBD1,TGCAGCGTTGTAGGACAGGCCGGAAACACCATATATTTT,CSVVGQAGNTIYF
TRBJ1-5,TRBV6-5,NA,TRBD1,TGTGCCAGCGGACAGGGGGCGGAGGGCAATCAGCCCCAGCATTTT,CASGQGAEGNQPQHF
TRBJ2-6,TRBV7-3,NA,NA,TGTGCCAGCAGCTTGGTAGTAGCCGGGGGCTCTGGGGCCAACGTCCTGACTTTC,CASSLVVAGGSGANVLTF
TRBJ1-6,TRBV6-5,NA,TRBD1,TGTGCCAGCAGTTTTCAGACAGGGAATTCACCCCTCCACTTT,CASSFQTGNSPLHF
TRBJ1-2,TRBV4-3,NA,NA,TGCGCCAGCAGCCAAGCAGGGTATGGCTACACCTTC,CASSQAGYGYTF
TRBJ2-1,TRBV10-1,NA,NA,TGCGCCAGCAGTGAGGACCCCTCAGGGAATGAGCAGTTCTTC,CASSEDPSGNEQFF